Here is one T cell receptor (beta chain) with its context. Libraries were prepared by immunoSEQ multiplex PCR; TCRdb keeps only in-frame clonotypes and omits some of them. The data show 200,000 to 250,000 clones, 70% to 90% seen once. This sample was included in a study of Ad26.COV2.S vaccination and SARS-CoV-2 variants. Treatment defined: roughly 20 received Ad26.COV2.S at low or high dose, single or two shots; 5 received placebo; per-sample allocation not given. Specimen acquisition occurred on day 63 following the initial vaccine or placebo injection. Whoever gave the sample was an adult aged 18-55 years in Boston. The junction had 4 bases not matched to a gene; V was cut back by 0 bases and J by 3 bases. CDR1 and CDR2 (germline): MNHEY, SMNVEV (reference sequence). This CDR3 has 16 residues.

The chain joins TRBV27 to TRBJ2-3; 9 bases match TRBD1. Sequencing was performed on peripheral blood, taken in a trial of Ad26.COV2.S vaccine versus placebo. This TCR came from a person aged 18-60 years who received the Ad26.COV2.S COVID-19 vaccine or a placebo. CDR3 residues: CASSLSQGASTDTQYF. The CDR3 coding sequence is TGTGCCAGCAGTTTATCACAGGGGGCATCAACAGATACGCAGTATTTT.